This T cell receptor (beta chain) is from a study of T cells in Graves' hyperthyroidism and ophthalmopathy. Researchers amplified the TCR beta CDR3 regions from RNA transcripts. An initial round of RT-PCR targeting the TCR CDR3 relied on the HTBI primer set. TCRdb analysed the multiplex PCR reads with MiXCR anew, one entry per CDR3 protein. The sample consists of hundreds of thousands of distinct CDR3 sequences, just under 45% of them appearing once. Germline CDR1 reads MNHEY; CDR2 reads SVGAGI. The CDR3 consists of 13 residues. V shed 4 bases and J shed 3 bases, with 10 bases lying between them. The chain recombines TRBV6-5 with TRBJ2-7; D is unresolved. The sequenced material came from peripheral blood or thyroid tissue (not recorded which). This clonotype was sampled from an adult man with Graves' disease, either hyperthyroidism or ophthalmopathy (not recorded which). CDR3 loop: CASSWSDNYEQYF. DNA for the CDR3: TGTGCCAGCAGTTGGAGCGATAACTACGAGCAGTACTTC.